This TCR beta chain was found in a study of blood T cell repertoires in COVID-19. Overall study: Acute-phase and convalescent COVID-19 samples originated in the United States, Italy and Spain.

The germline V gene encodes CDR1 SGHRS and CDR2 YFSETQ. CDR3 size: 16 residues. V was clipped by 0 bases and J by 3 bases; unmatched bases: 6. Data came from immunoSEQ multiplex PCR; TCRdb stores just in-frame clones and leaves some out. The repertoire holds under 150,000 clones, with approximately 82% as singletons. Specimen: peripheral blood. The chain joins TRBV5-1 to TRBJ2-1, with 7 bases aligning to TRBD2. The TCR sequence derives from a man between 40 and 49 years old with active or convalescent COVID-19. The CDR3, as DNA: TGCGCCAGCAGCTTGGTGGGAGCGGGGCACTACAATGAGCAGTTCTTC. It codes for CASSLVGAGHYNEQFF.